This T cell receptor (beta chain) was recovered during a study of breast tumors, draining lymph nodes, adjacent tissues. Per the germline V gene, CDR1 is GTSNPN and CDR2 is SVGIG (reference sequence). The V segment lost 3 bases and the J segment 5 bases; nucleotides outside the gene matches: 8. This CDR3 spans 15 amino acids. Ten or more counts support this clonotype. The antigen is undetermined. TCRdb reanalysed the multiplex PCR reads using MiXCR and keeps one entry per CDR3 protein. In the table there are hundreds of thousands of distinct CDR3 sequences, 32% of which are singletons. Study-wide findings and caveats: Luminal-like breast cancer showed significantly greater tumor-nontumor repertoire similarity than basal-like breast cancer did.

Samples came from axillary lymph nodes draining the breast cancer. The chain carries TRBV30 and TRBJ2-3; 10 bases fit TRBD2. Sequencing used axillary lymph node tissue. This sequence was found in a female donor with breast cancer. Some clones in this sample may be carry-over from other donors' samples. DNA of the CDR3: TGTGCCTGGAGAAACCTAGCGGGAGTAGGAGATACGCAGTATTTT. Amino acids: CAWRNLAGVGDTQYF.